The 18 T cell receptor beta chains reported below all come from one sample, sequenced in a study of blood T cell repertoires in COVID-19. Clones were read by immunoSEQ multiplex PCR, and TCRdb kept only the in-frame ones, dropping some. The data contain approximately 100,000 clones, over 75% of them seen just once; the ten biggest clones take up around 13%. Input material: peripheral blood. Receptors originate from a human donor in a cohort sampled during active or convalescent COVID-19.

V usage is TRBV5-1 and J usage is TRBJ2-1, with 12 bases fitting TRBD2. V was pared by 7 bases and J by 7 bases, with 6 bases of the junction left unmatched. This CDR3 spans 14 amino acids. Germline V CDR1 and CDR2: SGHRS, YFSETQ. Written as DNA, the CDR3 is TGCGCCAGCTCCCTAGCGGGGGGGGAAAATGAGCAGTTCTTC. Protein product: CASSLAGGENEQFF.

The gene calls are TRBV30 and TRBJ1-6, with D tentatively TRBD1 (6 bases). Germline CDR1 and CDR2: GTSNPN and SVGIG (reference sequence). This CDR3 region has 17 residues. The V end was cut by 2 bases, the J end by 0 bases, with 14 bases between. The DNA of the CDR3 is TGTGCCTGGAGTTTCCGGGACATCTACTCCTATAATTCACCCCTCCACTTT. This codes for CAWSFRDIYSYNSPLHF.

V gene TRBV5-4 combines with J gene TRBJ2-3; the D gene is possibly TRBD1 (6 bases). The CDR3 runs 13 residues. V was shortened by 3 bases and J by 11 bases, with 16 bases between the two germline ends. CDR1 is SGHNT, CDR2 YYREEE, per germline (reference sequence). CDR3 sequence reads: CASSWAGAEKQYF. CDR3 sequence (DNA): TGTGCCAGCAGCTGGGCAGGGGCTGAGAAGCAGTATTTT.

The chain uses TRBV2 and TRBJ2-1; 9 bases are a match to TRBD1. Trimming took 3 bases from V and 0 from J; bases not matched to a gene: 18. Germline CDR1 SNHLY, CDR2 FYNNEI. The CDR3 spans 21 residues. Here the CDR3 DNA reads TGTGCCAGCAGTGAGGGGGGCCACAGGACAGGGGTAAAGAGCTCCTACAATGAGCAGTTCTTC. This encodes CASSEGGHRTGVKSSYNEQFF.

The V call is TRBV10-3, the J call TRBJ2-1; TRBD1 matches at 11 bases. After removal of 5 bases from V and 3 bases from J, the junction contained 3 bases not matched to a gene. CDR3 length: 15 amino acids. The germline CDR1 and CDR2 sequences are ENHRY and SYGVKD. The CDR3 nucleotides read TGTGCCATCAGTCCGGGACAGGGGGGCTACAATGAGCAGTTCTTC. It translates to CAISPGQGGYNEQFF.

This rearrangement joins TRBV24-1 to TRBJ2-1; D is perhaps TRBD1 (5 bases). Germline V lookup: CDR1 KGHDR, CDR2 SFDVKD. The CDR3 spans 15 residues. V dropped 4 bases and J dropped 4 bases, with 13 bases sitting between them. In DNA form, the CDR3 reads TGTGCCACCAGTGACCCAGGGTTAGGTTACAATGAGCAGTTCTTC. It encodes CATSDPGLGYNEQFF.

The chain employs TRBV12-5 and TRBJ1-1; D gene uncertain. The CDR3 contains 11 residues. Germline V gives CDR1 LGHNT, CDR2 FRNRAP. Written as DNA, the CDR3 is TGTGCCACCCAGTTCGCGGAGGATGCTTTCTTT. It codes for CATQFAEDAFF.

This chain joins TRBV12-2 and TRBJ1-5; the table's D gene call, TRBD1, was not cross checked with the DNA. TRBV12-2 is annotated as a pseudogene. The CDR3 contains 16 residues. The CDR3 nucleotides are TGTGCAAGTCGCTCCAGGACAGGGGGAGGCAATCAGCCCCAGCATTTT. This gives the protein CASRSRTGGGNQPQHF.

CDR3 DNA sequence: TGCGCCAGCAGCCAACCCCGCGGGGGACCCGGAAACACCATATATTTT. It specifies CASSQPRGGPGNTIYF. The chain uses TRBV4-1 and TRBJ1-3; possibly TRBD1 for D (5 bases). The V gene lost 2 bases and the J gene lost 4 bases, with 15 bases spanning the gap. This CDR3 spans 16 amino acids. Germline values: CDR1 MGHRA, CDR2 YSYEKL.

The chain is built from TRBV2 and TRBJ1-1, with a tentative D call TRBD1 (6 bases). Looked up from germline, CDR1 is SNHLY and CDR2 is FYNNEI. CDR3 length equals 13 residues. V was clipped by 6 bases and J by 0 bases, with 8 bases between them. The CDR3 DNA reads TGTGCCAGCAGACAGGGTATGAACACTGAAGCTTTCTTT. This codes for CASRQGMNTEAFF.

CDR3 sequence (DNA): TGTGCCAGCAGTGTCCATCCCGGGACAGGGGTAGGCTACACCTTC. It translates to CASSVHPGTGVGYTF. The rearrangement uses TRBV2 and TRBJ1-2, with 10 bases identical to TRBD1. The ends lost 4 bases at V and 8 bases at J; junction bases unmatched: 10. CDR3 length equals 15 residues. Germline-derived CDR1 and CDR2 are SNHLY and FYNNEI.

The chain joins TRBV6-5 to TRBJ1-6; 7 bases map to TRBD1. The germline gives CDR1 MNHEY, CDR2 SVGAGI. Trimming removed 6 bases from V and 7 bases from J; junction bases left unmatched: 6. The CDR3 totals 14 residues. The CDR3 nucleotides are TGTGCCAGCAGGGTGGACAGGTTAAATTCACCCCTCCACTTT. Protein product: CASRVDRLNSPLHF.

V and J are TRBV19 and TRBJ1-5, with 7 bases fitting TRBD1. The CDR3 is made up of 13 amino acids. Unmatched junction bases numbered 5, after V lost 8 bases and J lost 4 bases. Looked up from germline, CDR1 is LNHDA and CDR2 is SQIVND (reference sequence). The CDR3 DNA sequence: TGTGCCAGTGCCGGGACAGAAAATCAGCCCCAGCATTTT. The encoded protein is CASAGTENQPQHF.

The gene calls are TRBV5-1 and TRBJ2-7, with 8 bases that match TRBD1. In germline, CDR1 is SGHRS, CDR2 YFSETQ. V dropped 0 bases and J dropped 3; count of bases not matched to a gene: 5. This CDR3 is 15 amino acids long. The CDR3 loop is CASSLGGQGFYEQYF. The CDR3 nucleotides are TGCGCCAGCAGCTTGGGTGGACAGGGTTTCTACGAGCAGTACTTC.

The chain employs TRBV11-2 and TRBJ2-2; tentative D call: TRBD1 (6 bases). The germline V gene encodes CDR1 SGHAT and CDR2 FQNNGV. Trimming cost V 4 bases and J 4 bases, with 13 bases left between them. The CDR3 runs to 15 residues. CDR3: CASSSYRVPTGELFF. The CDR3 DNA reads TGTGCCAGCAGCTCCTACAGGGTCCCCACCGGGGAGCTGTTTTTT. Using reference TRBV11-2 and TRBJ2-2 for the parts outside the CDR3, the full variable domain is EAGVAQSPRYKIIEKRQSVAFWCNPISGHATLYWYQQILGQGPKLLIQFQNNGVVDDSQLPKDRFSAERLKGVDSTLKIQPAKLEDSAVYLCASSSYRVPTGELFFGEGSRLTVL.

The chain couples TRBV19 to TRBJ2-4; 9 nucleotides align to TRBD2. Germline V CDR1 and CDR2: LNHDA, SQIVND (reference sequence). The V and J ends lost 0 bases and 11 bases, in that order; junction bases with no gene match: 2. The CDR3 has 13 residues. The DNA for the CDR3 is TGTGCCAGTAGTATAGAGCGGGGGGGCTTTCAGTACTTC. This sequence encodes CASSIERGGFQYF. Using reference TRBV19 and TRBJ2-4 for the parts outside the CDR3, the full variable domain is DGGITQSPKYLFRKEGQNVTLSCEQNLNHDAMYWYRQDPGQGLRLIYYSQIVNDFQKGDIAEGYSVSREKKESFPLTVTSAQKNPTAFYLCASSIERGGFQYFGAGTRLSVL.

The chain uses TRBV28 and TRBJ1-2, with 9 positions matching TRBD1. The CDR3 contains 15 residues. Germline V gene sequence: CDR1 MDHEN, CDR2 SYDVKM. Losses at the gene ends were 6 bases for V and 3 bases for J; bases not matched to a gene: 8. This CDR3 reads CASRPGGQGDYGYTF. CDR3 DNA sequence: TGTGCCAGCAGGCCGGGGGGACAGGGCGACTATGGCTACACCTTC.

The sample holds a few counts of this clone. The chain has TRBV3-1 (or the pseudogene TRBV3-2) and TRBJ2-3, with TRBD2 matching 11 bases. The germline gives CDR1 LGHDT, CDR2 YNNKEL (reference sequence). The CDR3 is made up of 15 amino acids. J gave up 0 bases and V 4 bases, and 0 bases lay outside the gene matches. The CDR3 region has the DNA TGTGCCAGCAGCCGACTAGCGGGGAGCACAGATACGCAGTATTTT. Its protein is CASSRLAGSTDTQYF.